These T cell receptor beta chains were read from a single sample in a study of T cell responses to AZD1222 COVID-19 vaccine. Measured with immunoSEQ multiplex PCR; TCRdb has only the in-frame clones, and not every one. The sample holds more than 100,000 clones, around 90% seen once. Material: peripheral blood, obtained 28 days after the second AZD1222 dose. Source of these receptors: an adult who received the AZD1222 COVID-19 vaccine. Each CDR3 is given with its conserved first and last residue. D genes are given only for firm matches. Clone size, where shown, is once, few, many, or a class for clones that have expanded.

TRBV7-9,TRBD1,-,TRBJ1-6,CASSLVQGSHSPLHF,TGTGCCAGCAGCTTAGTACAGGGGAGCCATTCACCCCTCCACTTT
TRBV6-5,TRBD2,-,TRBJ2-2,CASSYSRGGGTGELFF,TGTGCCAGCAGTTACTCCCGGGGGGGAGGGACCGGGGAGCTGTTTTTT
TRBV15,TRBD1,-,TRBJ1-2,CATSRGTDYGYTF,TGTGCCACCAGCAGGGGGACAGACTATGGCTACACCTTC
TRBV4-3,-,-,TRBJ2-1,CASSQDQGRGQFF,TGCGCCAGCAGCCAAGATCAGGGGAGAGGGCAGTTCTTC
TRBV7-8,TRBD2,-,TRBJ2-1,CASEPLAGSYNEQFF,TGTGCCAGCGAGCCACTAGCGGGGTCCTACAATGAGCAGTTCTTC
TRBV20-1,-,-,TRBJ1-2,CSARDPYGYTF,TGCAGTGCTAGAGACCCATATGGCTACACCTTC
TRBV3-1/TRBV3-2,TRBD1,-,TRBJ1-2,CASSQERAGTAHYGYTF,TGTGCCAGCAGCCAAGAGCGGGCAGGGACAGCGCACTATGGCTACACCTTC
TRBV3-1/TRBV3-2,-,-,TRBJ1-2,CASSQRTANYGYTF,TGTGCCAGCAGCCAAAGGACAGCTAACTATGGCTACACCTTC
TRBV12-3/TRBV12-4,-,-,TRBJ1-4,CASSSKREKLFF,TGTGCCAGCAGTTCGAAGCGGGAAAAACTGTTTTTT
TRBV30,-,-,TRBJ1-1,CAWSFGGGRRMNTEAFF,TGTGCCTGGTCCTTCGGCGGCGGGCGGAGAATGAACACTGAAGCTTTCTTT
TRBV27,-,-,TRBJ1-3,CASSPRFVVSTLENTIYF,TGTGCCAGCAGTCCCCGGTTCGTCGTGTCAACCCTTGAAAACACCATATATTTT
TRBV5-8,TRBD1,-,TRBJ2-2,CASSKTGGYTGELFF,TGTGCCAGCAGCAAAACAGGGGGATACACCGGGGAGCTGTTTTTT
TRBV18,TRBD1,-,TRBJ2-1,CASSPGQDRAEQFF,TGTGCCAGCTCACCGGGACAGGATCGGGCAGAGCAGTTCTTC
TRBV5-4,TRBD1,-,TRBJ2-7,CASSLRSGGTYEQYF,TGTGCCAGCAGCTTGAGGTCAGGGGGTACCTACGAGCAGTACTTC
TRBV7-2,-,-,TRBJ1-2,CASSYNAGDYYGYTF,TGTGCCAGCAGCTATAACGCAGGGGACTACTATGGCTACACCTTC
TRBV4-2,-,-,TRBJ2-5,CASSRLGAEETQYF,TGTGCCAGCAGCCGACTGGGGGCAGAAGAGACCCAGTACTTC
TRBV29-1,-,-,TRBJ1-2,CSVEAAGGLVYGYTF,TGCAGCGTTGAGGCCGCGGGGGGGCTGGTCTATGGCTACACCTTC
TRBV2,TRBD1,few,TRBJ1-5,CASNRIPGQRFVRNQPQHF,TGTGCCAGCAACAGGATCCCGGGACAGCGATTCGTACGCAATCAGCCCCAGCATTTT
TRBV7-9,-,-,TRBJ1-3,CASSQPTSDSSGNTIYF,TGTGCCAGCAGTCAACCAACCTCGGACAGCTCTGGAAACACCATATATTTT
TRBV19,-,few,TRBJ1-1,CASKVEDNTEAFF,TGTGCCAGTAAGGTCGAAGATAACACTGAAGCTTTCTTT
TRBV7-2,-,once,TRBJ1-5,CASASGREWEPQHF,TGTGCCAGCGCCAGCGGGAGGGAATGGGAGCCCCAGCATTTT
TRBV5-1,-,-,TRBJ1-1,CASSLDGGTNTEAFF,TGCGCCAGCAGCTTGGATGGGGGCACGAACACTGAAGCTTTCTTT
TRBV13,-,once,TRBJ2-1,CASSLDAYSSYNEQFF,TGTGCCAGCAGCTTAGATGCATACAGCTCCTACAATGAGCAGTTCTTC
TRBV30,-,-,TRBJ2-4,CAWSVDRGNIQYF,TGTGCCTGGAGTGTAGATAGGGGAAACATTCAGTACTTC
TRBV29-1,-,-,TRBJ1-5,CSVQENSNQPQHF,TGCAGCGTTCAGGAAAATAGCAATCAGCCCCAGCATTTT
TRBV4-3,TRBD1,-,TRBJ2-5,CASSQDAGQGAWETQYF,TGCGCCAGCAGCCAAGATGCAGGACAGGGGGCTTGGGAGACCCAGTACTTC
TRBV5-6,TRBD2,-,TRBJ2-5,CASSSSGVRETQYF,TGTGCCAGCAGCTCAAGCGGGGTTCGGGAGACCCAGTACTTC
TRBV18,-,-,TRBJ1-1,CASSPENTEAFF,TGTGCCAGCTCCCCGGAGAACACTGAAGCTTTCTTT
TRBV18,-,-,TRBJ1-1,CASSPQSTGNTEAFF,TGTGCCAGCTCACCACAGTCCACAGGAAACACTGAAGCTTTCTTT
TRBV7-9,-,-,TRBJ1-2,CASSPTLDSNYGYTF,TGTGCCAGCAGCCCGACACTGGACAGTAACTATGGCTACACCTTC
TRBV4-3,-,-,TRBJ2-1,CASSQRATEGNEQFF,TGCGCCAGCAGCCAAAGGGCGACGGAGGGCAATGAGCAGTTCTTC
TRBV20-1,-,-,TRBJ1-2,CSARQDYGYTF,TGCAGTGCCAGACAGGACTATGGCTACACCTTC
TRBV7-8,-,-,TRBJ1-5,CASSLADRIPQPQHF,TGTGCCAGCAGCTTAGCGGATAGGATCCCTCAGCCCCAGCATTTT
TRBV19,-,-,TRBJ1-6,CASSINQGSTGSPLHF,TGTGCCAGTAGTATAAACCAGGGATCAACTGGCTCACCCCTCCACTTT
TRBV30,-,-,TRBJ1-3,CAWVASGNTIYF,TGTGCCTGGGTCGCCTCGGGAAACACCATATATTTT
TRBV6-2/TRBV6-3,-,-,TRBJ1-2,CASSPNRIHGYTF,TGTGCCAGCAGTCCCAACAGAATTCATGGCTACACCTTC
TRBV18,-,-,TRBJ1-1,CASSPGAGLNTEAFF,TGTGCCAGCTCACCGGGGGCAGGGCTGAACACTGAAGCTTTCTTT
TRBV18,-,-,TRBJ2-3,CASSPPSTDTQYF,TGTGCCAGCTCACCACCCAGTACAGATACGCAGTATTTT
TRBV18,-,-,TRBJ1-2,CASSPTRTPHNYGYTF,TGTGCCAGCTCACCGACCCGGACACCCCATAACTATGGCTACACCTTC
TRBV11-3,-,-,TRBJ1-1,CASSLEAGTEAFF,TGTGCCAGCAGCTTAGAGGCAGGAACTGAAGCTTTCTTT
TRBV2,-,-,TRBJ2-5,CASSGLGGSETQYF,TGTGCCAGCAGTGGCCTGGGGGGTTCGGAGACCCAGTACTTC
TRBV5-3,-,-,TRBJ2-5,CARSSAGGPETQYF,TGTGCCAGAAGCTCCGCCGGGGGTCCAGAGACCCAGTACTTC
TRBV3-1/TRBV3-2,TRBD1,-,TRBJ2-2,CASSQPGTGATGELFF,TGTGCCAGCAGCCAACCCGGGACAGGGGCCACCGGGGAGCTGTTTTTT
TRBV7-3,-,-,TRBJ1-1,CASKSGILSEAFF,TGTGCCAGCAAGTCAGGGATACTATCCGAAGCTTTCTTT
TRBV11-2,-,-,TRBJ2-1,CASKGGGHYNEQFF,TGTGCCAGCAAAGGAGGGGGTCACTACAATGAGCAGTTCTTC
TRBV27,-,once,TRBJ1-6,CASSLGTDRRNSPLHF,TGTGCCAGCAGTTTAGGTACGGACCGCCGAAATTCACCCCTCCACTTT
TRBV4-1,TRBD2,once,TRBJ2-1,CASSQPLSGGKDNEQFF,TGCGCCAGCAGCCAACCCCTAAGCGGGGGGAAAGACAATGAGCAGTTCTTC
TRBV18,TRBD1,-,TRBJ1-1,CASSPGQLNTEAFF,TGTGCCAGCTCACCGGGACAGTTGAACACTGAAGCTTTCTTT
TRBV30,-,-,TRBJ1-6,CAWKSQTVSPLHF,TGTGCCTGGAAGTCTCAGACAGTCTCACCCCTCCACTTT
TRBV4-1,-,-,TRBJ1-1,CASSQDRGRAEAFF,TGCGCCAGCAGCCAAGATCGGGGGAGGGCTGAAGCTTTCTTT
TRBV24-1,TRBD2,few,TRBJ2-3,CATSDGCGGDYLYSTDTQYF,TGTGCCACCAGTGATGGGTGCGGGGGGGACTACCTATACAGCACAGATACGCAGTATTTT
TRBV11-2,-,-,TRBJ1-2,CASSLVIGYGYTF,TGTGCCAGCAGCTTAGTGATAGGGTATGGCTACACCTTC
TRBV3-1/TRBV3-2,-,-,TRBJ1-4,CASSQFLGAYEKLFF,TGTGCCAGCAGCCAATTCCTAGGGGCCTATGAAAAACTGTTTTTT
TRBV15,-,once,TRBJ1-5,CATSSDPNQPQHF,TGTGCCACCAGCTCCGACCCTAATCAGCCCCAGCATTTT